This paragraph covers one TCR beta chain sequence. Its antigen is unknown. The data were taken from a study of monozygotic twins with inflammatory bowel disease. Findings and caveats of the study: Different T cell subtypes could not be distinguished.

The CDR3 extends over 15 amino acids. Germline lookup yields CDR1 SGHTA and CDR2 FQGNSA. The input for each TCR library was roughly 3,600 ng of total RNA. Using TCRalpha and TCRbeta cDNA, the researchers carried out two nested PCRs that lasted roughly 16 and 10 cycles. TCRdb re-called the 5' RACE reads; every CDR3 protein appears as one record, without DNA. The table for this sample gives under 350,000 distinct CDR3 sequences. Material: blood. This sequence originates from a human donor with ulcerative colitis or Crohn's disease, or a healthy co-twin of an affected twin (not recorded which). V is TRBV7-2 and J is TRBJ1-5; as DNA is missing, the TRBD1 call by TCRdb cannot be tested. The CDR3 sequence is CASSPGGNRNQPQHF.